Listed below are T cell receptor beta chains from one sample, sequenced in a study of response to subunit inactivated influenza vaccine. TCRdb reanalysed the RT-PCR reads using MiXCR and keeps one entry per CDR3 protein. The sample has some 640,000 distinct CDR3 sequences; approximately 15% are singletons. The sample was PBMCs from blood, taken around two weeks before vaccination. The receptor set was obtained from a man aged 45 to 65 who received an inactivated influenza vaccine. The CDR3 runs from the conserved cysteine through the conserved F or W. The D gene is left open where the match is weak. Expanded clones are given a class, and other clones once, few, many or no size at all.

J gene,V gene,D gene,clone size,CDR3 protein,CDR3 DNA
TRBJ1-2,TRBV14,NA,many,CASSPGTAPRGYTF,TGTGCCAGCAGCCCCGGTACAGCCCCTAGGGGCTACACCTTC
TRBJ2-1,TRBV28,NA,many,CASSPLREQFF,TGTGCCAGCAGCCCGTTAAGGGAGCAGTTCTTC
TRBJ1-6,TRBV2,NA,few,CASSAWGRDSPLHF,TGTGCCAGCAGTGCCTGGGGTAGAGATTCACCCCTCCACTTT
TRBJ2-7,TRBV6-2/TRBV6-3,TRBD1,NA,CASSGDRGEQYF,TGTGCCAGCAGTGGAGACAGGGGAGAGCAGTACTTC
TRBJ2-7,TRBV18,NA,few,CASSPGLGLYEQYF,TGTGCCAGCTCACCAGGGTTGGGGCTCTACGAGCAGTACTTC
TRBJ2-2,TRBV5-1,NA,many,CASRKSDTGELFF,TGCGCCAGCAGGAAGTCGGACACCGGGGAGCTGTTTTTT
TRBJ1-1,TRBV15,TRBD1,few,CATSRDRGPTEAFF,TGTGCCACCAGCAGGGACAGGGGGCCGACTGAAGCTTTCTTT
TRBJ2-1,TRBV4-3,TRBD1,many,CASSQDRGHEQFF,TGTGCCAGCAGCCAGGACAGGGGACATGAGCAGTTCTTC
TRBJ2-1,TRBV5-5,NA,NA,CAISPGLKQFF,TGTGCCATCAGCCCTGGGCTCAAGCAGTTCTTC
TRBJ2-7,TRBV7-6,TRBD1,many,CASSFRTGEGEQYF,TGTGCCAGCAGCTTCAGGACAGGGGAGGGCGAGCAGTACTTC
TRBJ2-1,TRBV11-2,TRBD2,many,CASSPRASGGAGEQFF,TGTGCCAGCAGCCCCCGGGCTAGCGGGGGGGCCGGTGAGCAGTTCTTC
TRBJ2-1,TRBV5-1,NA,NA,CASSLTGVGGEQFF,TGCGCCAGCAGCTTGACAGGGGTCGGGGGGGAGCAGTTCTTC
TRBJ1-5,TRBV7-2,NA,NA,CASSLVATNQPQHF,TGTGCCAGCAGCTTAGTTGCCACCAATCAGCCCCAGCATTTT
TRBJ2-2,TRBV5-5,NA,few,CASSRADSNTGELFF,TGTGCCAGCAGCCGGGCGGATTCGAACACCGGGGAGCTGTTTTTT
TRBJ2-1,TRBV29-1,NA,NA,CSAASGPEEFF,TGCAGCGCAGCAAGTGGACCGGAGGAGTTCTTC
TRBJ2-1,TRBV3-1,TRBD2,many,CASSHSGGGYNEQFF,TGTGCCAGCAGCCATAGCGGGGGAGGGTACAATGAGCAGTTCTTC
TRBJ1-1,TRBV4-3,NA,many,CASSHVRTSVTEAFF,TGCGCCAGCAGCCATGTTCGGACCTCGGTCACTGAAGCTTTCTTT
TRBJ1-6,TRBV27,TRBD1,few,CASSLGAGTGFSPLHF,TGTGCCAGCAGTTTGGGGGCCGGGACAGGGTTCTCACCCCTCCACTTT
TRBJ2-7,TRBV28,NA,NA,CASSLPGQYEQYF,TGTGCCAGCAGTTTGCCGGGACAATACGAGCAGTACTTC
TRBJ2-3,TRBV3-1,TRBD1,few,CASSHSRGLADTQYF,TGTGCCAGCAGCCATAGCAGGGGGCTCGCAGATACGCAGTATTTT
TRBJ2-4,TRBV10-3,TRBD2,few,CAISEAGLTKNIQYF,TGTGCCATCAGTGAGGCGGGACTAACCAAAAACATTCAGTACTTC
TRBJ2-3,TRBV6-5,NA,NA,CASSYSGAGTDTQYF,TGTGCCAGCAGTTACTCGGGAGCCGGCACAGATACGCAGTATTTT
TRBJ1-2,TRBV5-6,NA,NA,CASSPGDATHGYTF,TGTGCCAGCAGCCCAGGGGACGCTACCCATGGCTACACCTTC
TRBJ2-1,TRBV6-6,NA,NA,CASSYLFSEQFF,TGTGCCAGCAGTTACTTATTTTCTGAGCAGTTCTTC
TRBJ2-3,TRBV10-3,TRBD1,NA,CAISYGQAGTDTQYF,TGTGCCATCAGTTACGGACAGGCGGGCACAGATACGCAGTATTTT
TRBJ2-1,TRBV7-9,NA,NA,CASSLARGHPQSNEQFF,TGTGCCAGCAGCTTAGCGCGCGGTCACCCACAATCCAATGAGCAGTTCTTC
TRBJ2-3,TRBV28,TRBD2,NA,CASTKTSSTDTQYF,TGTGCCAGCACCAAGACTAGCAGCACAGATACGCAGTATTTT
TRBJ2-3,TRBV11-2,TRBD2,NA,CASSLDPLTSGLTDTQYF,TGTGCCAGCAGCTTAGACCCCTTGACTAGCGGACTCACAGATACGCAGTATTTT
TRBJ2-1,TRBV20-1,TRBD2,few,CSALWRGSYNEQFF,TGCAGCGCCCTCTGGCGGGGGTCCTACAATGAGCAGTTCTTC
TRBJ2-1,TRBV24-1,NA,NA,CATGGGSYNEQFF,TGTGCCACCGGAGGGGGCTCCTACAATGAGCAGTTCTTC
TRBJ1-1,TRBV6-1,TRBD1,NA,CAARTGGFTEAFF,TGTGCCGCACGTACAGGGGGCTTCACTGAAGCTTTCTTT
TRBJ2-7,TRBV12-3/TRBV12-4,TRBD2,few,CASSLGLAGGESYEQYF,TGTGCCAGCAGTTTAGGACTAGCGGGGGGGGAATCCTACGAGCAGTACTTC
TRBJ2-1,TRBV16,TRBD1,few,CASSHLPGQGAFEQFF,TGTGCCAGCAGCCACCTACCGGGACAGGGGGCTTTTGAGCAGTTCTTC
TRBJ2-3,TRBV29-1,TRBD2,NA,CSGEGLAGVKADTQYF,TGCAGCGGTGAAGGACTAGCGGGAGTTAAAGCAGATACGCAGTATTTT
TRBJ1-1,TRBV5-1,NA,few,CASALSPDTEAFF,TGCGCCAGCGCCCTAAGCCCGGACACTGAAGCTTTCTTT
TRBJ2-3,TRBV3-1,NA,NA,CASSQGWDTQYF,TGTGCCAGCAGCCAAGGGTGGGATACGCAGTATTTT
TRBJ2-3,TRBV29-1,NA,few,CSPSTDTQYF,TGCAGCCCCAGCACAGATACGCAGTATTTT
TRBJ1-5,TRBV6-1,NA,once,CASSDTGRNTQPQHF,TGTGCCAGCAGTGATACAGGGAGAAATACCCAGCCCCAGCATTTT
TRBJ1-1,TRBV7-2,TRBD1,many,CASSRRGQGEETFF,TGTGCCAGCAGCCGGAGAGGACAGGGTGAGGAAACTTTCTTT
TRBJ1-6,TRBV4-2,NA,few,CASSQDPEAGASPLHF,TGTGCCAGCAGCCAAGATCCAGAGGCAGGGGCTTCACCCCTCCACTTT
TRBJ1-1,TRBV5-1,TRBD1,NA,CASSLRAGGAGTEAFF,TGCGCCAGCAGCTTGAGGGCAGGGGGCGCGGGGACTGAAGCTTTCTTT
TRBJ1-4,TRBV4-1,NA,NA,CASSRGGSEKLFF,TGCGCCAGCAGCCGCGGCGGTTCGGAAAAACTGTTTTTT
TRBJ1-3,TRBV15,NA,NA,CATTRDTGNTIYF,TGTGCCACCACCCGGGACACAGGAAACACCATATATTTT
TRBJ2-1,TRBV4-2,NA,few,CASSQVRDSNYNEQFF,TGTGCCAGCAGCCAAGTGAGGGACTCAAATTACAATGAGCAGTTCTTC
TRBJ2-1,TRBV11-3,TRBD2,many,CASSLGTSGIHEQFF,TGTGCCAGCAGCTTAGGGACTAGCGGGATACATGAGCAGTTCTTC